The 10 T cell receptor beta chains below were found in one sample sequenced in a study of blood T cell repertoires in COVID-19. Assay used: immunoSEQ multiplex PCR; TCRdb lists only in-frame clones, some missing. The table shows roughly 59,000 clones, with around 79% occurring only once. The sequencing input was peripheral blood. The receptors shown here come from a human donor in a cohort sampled during active COVID-19.

The J gene is TRBJ1-5, the V gene TRBV18; D may be TRBD1 (6 bases). The CDR3 is 15 residues long. Germline loops: CDR1 KGHSH, CDR2 LQKENI. Trimming took off 5 bases at V and 0 bases at J, with 11 bases between the two ends. Here the CDR3 DNA reads TGTGCCAGCTCAGCGACAGGTTATAGCAATCAGCCCCAGCATTTT. Residues: CASSATGYSNQPQHF. Full variable domain (missing parts from reference TRBV18 and TRBJ1-5): NAGVMQNPRHLVRRRGQEARLRCSPMKGHSHVYWYRQLPEEGLKFMVYLQKENIIDESGMPKERFSAEFPKEGPSILRIQQVVRGDSAAYFCASSATGYSNQPQHFGDGTRLSIL.

The chain joins TRBV27 to TRBJ2-1; 7 positions match TRBD2. The CDR3 consists of 14 residues. V lost 6 bases, J lost 2 bases, and 4 bases stayed unmatched. CDR1 and CDR2 (germline): MNHEY, SMNVEV (reference sequence). CDR3 loop: CASSLAGPYNEQFF. The CDR3 DNA reads as TGTGCCAGCAGCTTAGCGGGCCCCTACAATGAGCAGTTCTTC.

The CDR3 nucleotides are TGTGCCAGCAGCACCGACAGGGCCTACACAGATACGCAGTATTTT. Translation gives CASSTDRAYTDTQYF. V is TRBV6-2 or TRBV6-3 and J is TRBJ2-3, with TRBD1 identical over 7 bases. Germline CDR1 reads MNHEY; CDR2 reads SVGEGT. The length of the CDR3 is 15 residues. J was trimmed by 2 bases and V by 6 bases; bases with no gene match: 8.

This chain links TRBV10-1 with TRBJ2-7; TRBD2 matches 10 bases. The CDR3 runs 14 residues. The J segment lost 5 bases and the V segment lost 6 bases, leaving 7 bases of the junction unmatched. Germline V gene data show CDR1 as WNHNN and CDR2 as SYGVQD (reference sequence). The CDR3 region is CASSVLAGAHEQYF. The DNA of the CDR3 is TGCGCCAGCAGCGTCCTAGCGGGAGCCCACGAGCAGTACTTC.

This chain uses TRBV25-1 with TRBJ1-3, with D possibly matching TRBD1 (6 bases). There are 12 residues in the CDR3. V lost 6 bases, J lost 3 bases, and 6 bases lay in between. Germline CDR1 reads MGHDK; CDR2 reads SYGVNS. CDR3 nucleotides: TGTGCCAGCAGCAGGGGTGGAAACACCATATATTTT. Residues: CASSRGGNTIYF.

The chain is built from TRBV3-1 (or the pseudogene TRBV3-2) and TRBJ2-7; a weak D match, TRBD2 (6 bases). The CDR3 contains 16 residues. V was trimmed by 0 bases and J by 4 bases, leaving 16 bases between them. Germline-derived CDR1 and CDR2 are LGHDT and YNNKEL (reference sequence). Here the CDR3 DNA reads TGTGCCAGCAGCCAAGATAACGGGACTCCTTCTTACGAGCAGTACTTC. It is translated as CASSQDNGTPSYEQYF.

V is TRBV9 and J is TRBJ1-5; a weak D match, TRBD1 (5 bases). The ends were cut back, 6 bases at V and 5 bases at J, with 15 bases in the middle. This CDR3 region has 14 residues. Germline V gene lookup returns CDR1 SGDLS and CDR2 YYNGEE. Here the CDR3 reads CASNPGRRDQPQHF. The CDR3 DNA reads as TGTGCCAGCAATCCGGGGCGGAGGGATCAGCCCCAGCATTTT.

The chain has TRBV19 and TRBJ2-1, with 13 bases that match TRBD2. Trimming took 7 bases from V and 10 from J; bases not matched to a gene: 13. Germline-derived CDR1 and CDR2 are LNHDA and SQIVND (reference sequence). The CDR3 runs 16 residues. Written as DNA, the CDR3 is TGTGCCAGTACCGAACCCGGACTAGCGGGAGTGGAAGAGCAGTTCTTC. It translates to CASTEPGLAGVEEQFF.

This clone turned up a few times. This chain uses TRBV27 with TRBJ1-5, with D maybe TRBD1 (6 bases). There are 15 residues in the CDR3. V gave up 6 bases and J gave up 3 bases, with 15 bases separating them. Germline CDR1 and CDR2: MNHEY and SMNVEV (reference sequence). CDR3 in amino acids: CASRREQGANQPQHF. CDR3 coding DNA: TGTGCCAGCAGGCGAGAACAGGGAGCCAATCAGCCCCAGCATTTT.

This clone has a handful of counts. The chain employs TRBV6-5 and TRBJ2-3; perhaps TRBD1 as D (5 bases). The length of the CDR3 is 14 residues. Germline CDR1 MNHEY, CDR2 SVGAGI. Between the trimmed V and J ends, which lost 4 bases and 0 bases, there was a span of 8 bases. The CDR3 coding sequence is TGTGCCAGCAGTTTTGACAGTAGCACAGATACGCAGTATTTT. Translation gives CASSFDSSTDTQYF.